What follows are 22 T cell receptor beta chains derived from one specimen sequenced in a study of blood T cell repertoires in COVID-19 (dated by TCRdb to the early 2020s). Libraries were built with the immunoSEQ multiplex PCR assay. TCRdb mirrors the immuneACCESS table, restricted to in-frame sequences. Some clones are absent from its copies; in checked studies, under half trace to an unresolved V gene, and the reason for the others is unknown. The sample table shows about 76,000 clones, and 86% are seen once. The ten biggest clones cover roughly 19% of the sample. The sample comprised peripheral blood. These receptors were collected from a human donor in a cohort sampled during active COVID-19.

This chain connects TRBV7-8 to TRBJ2-7; TRBD2 matches at 8 bases. The CDR3 runs 16 residues. The trim removed 1 base at V and 2 bases at J, leaving 7 bases unmatched. The germline V gene has CDR1 SGHVS and CDR2 FQNEAQ. DNA of the CDR3: TGTGCCAGCAGCTTAGGGTCCACCGGGGGGGCCTACGAGCAGTACTTC. Protein sequence: CASSLGSTGGAYEQYF.

This chain uses TRBV10-3 with TRBJ1-2, with TRBD1 identical over 9 bases. CDR1 and CDR2 from the germline V gene are ENHRY and SYGVKD. The CDR3 loop spans 15 amino acids. With V trimmed by 10 bases and J by 2 bases, 11 bases remained unmatched. This chain's CDR3 is CATLAGGQGNYGYTF. The CDR3 bases are TGTGCCACCCTGGCCGGAGGACAGGGGAACTATGGCTACACCTTC.

This chain links TRBV4-3 with TRBJ2-5; 10 bases line up with TRBD1. This CDR3 spans 15 amino acids. The V segment lost 2 bases and the J segment 5 bases; nucleotides outside the gene matches: 5. Germline V gene data show CDR1 as LGHNA and CDR2 as YSLEER. The CDR3 loop is CASSQRDRGGETQYF. Here the CDR3 DNA reads TGCGCCAGCAGCCAAAGGGACAGGGGTGGGGAGACCCAGTACTTC.

About this clone: A junction end diverges from the germline sequence, so it may reflect a read error. V and J are TRBV7-7 and TRBJ2-5, with TRBD2 matching over 9 bases. Germline V gene data show CDR1 as SSHAT and CDR2 as FNYEAQ (reference sequence). This CDR3 has 16 residues. The CDR3 loop reads CASSLLTSGSQETQYF. DNA for the CDR3: TGTGCTAGCAGCTTGCTCACTAGCGGGTCCCAAGAGACCCAGTACTTC.

This chain links TRBV9 with TRBJ2-3, with D maybe TRBD1 (6 bases). Germline V gives CDR1 SGDLS, CDR2 YYNGEE. This CDR3 is 16 amino acids long. V shed 4 bases and J shed 1 base, with 16 bases lying between them. CDR3 nucleotides: TGTGCCAGCAGCCCCAGGGGTGGATGGGGCACAGATACGCAGTATTTT. Amino acid sequence: CASSPRGGWGTDTQYF.

The chain couples TRBV5-1 to TRBJ2-5; 11 nucleotides agree with TRBD2. CDR3 length: 15 amino acids. V lost 5 bases, J lost 2 bases, and 5 bases stayed unmatched. Germline V gene data show CDR1 as SGHRS and CDR2 as YFSETQ. DNA of the CDR3: TGCGCCAGCAGGGACGGGACTAGCGGACAAGAGACCCAGTACTTC. Translated, it gives CASRDGTSGQETQYF.

J is TRBJ2-2 and V is TRBV6-4, with D tentatively TRBD1 (6 bases). Germline V gives CDR1 MRHNA, CDR2 SNTAGT. V shed 4 bases and J shed 3 bases, with 9 bases lying between them. This CDR3 comprises 14 residues. This CDR3 is CASSVGAHTGELFF. The CDR3 DNA follows: TGTGCCAGCAGTGTGGGGGCGCACACCGGGGAGCTGTTTTTT.

The V and J genes are TRBV19 and TRBJ2-7, with D possibly matching TRBD2 (7 bases). Trimming shortened V by 1 base and J by 3 bases, and 10 bases separated the two germline ends. This CDR3 spans 14 amino acids. CDR1 LNHDA and CDR2 SQIVND come from the germline V gene (reference sequence). The CDR3 coding sequence is TGTGCCAGTAGTATAGTAGGGGGGGACTACGAGCAGTACTTC. Encoded protein: CASSIVGGDYEQYF.

The V gene is TRBV7-9, the J gene TRBJ2-7, with D unresolved. CDR3 length: 12 residues. The germline gives CDR1 SEHNR, CDR2 FQNEAQ (reference sequence). V was cut by 5 bases and J by 4 bases, with 9 bases left in between. This CDR3 is CASSRITYEQYF. CDR3 nucleotides: TGTGCCAGCAGCCGTATCACTTACGAGCAGTACTTC.

V and J are TRBV5-1 and TRBJ1-1; 7 nucleotides line up with TRBD1. The CDR3 is 15 residues long. Losses at the gene ends were 3 bases for V and 1 base for J; bases not matched to a gene: 6. Germline loops: CDR1 SGHRS, CDR2 YFSETQ. The CDR3 spells CASSWTGQQNTEAFF. The CDR3 DNA is TGCGCCAGCAGCTGGACGGGACAGCAGAACACTGAAGCTTTCTTT.

This chain links TRBV28 with TRBJ2-7, with TRBD2 matching over 11 bases. The J segment lost 3 bases and the V segment lost 8 bases, leaving 3 bases of the junction unmatched. The CDR3 runs 13 residues. The germline CDR1 and CDR2 sequences are MDHEN and SYDVKM. In nucleotides, the CDR3 is TGTGCCAGCGCAACTAGCGGGGGCTACGAGCAGTACTTC. This encodes CASATSGGYEQYF.

The genes are TRBV28 and TRBJ2-7, with 8 bases fitting TRBD1. Germline V gene lookup returns CDR1 MDHEN and CDR2 SYDVKM. This CDR3 region has 14 residues. V shed 7 bases, J shed 5 bases, and the junction held 10 bases outside the gene matches. The CDR3 DNA follows: TGTGCCAGCACCCAACTCGCAGGGGGCCACGAGCAGTACTTC. It specifies CASTQLAGGHEQYF. The variable domain in full, with the rest retrieved from reference TRBV28 and TRBJ2-7, is DVKVTQSSRYLVKRTGEKVFLECVQDMDHENMFWYRQDPGLGLRLIYFSYDVKMKEKGDIPEGYSVSREKKERFSLILESASTNQTSMYLCASTQLAGGHEQYFGPGTRLTVT.

The rearrangement joins TRBV19 to TRBJ2-7; D is uncertain. Trimming stripped 6 bases from V and 1 base from J, with 10 bases between. The germline V gene encodes CDR1 LNHDA and CDR2 SQIVND (reference sequence). The CDR3 totals 13 residues. The CDR3 region has the DNA TGTGCCAGTAGGACTCTACTTTCCTACGAGCAGTACTTC. The encoded protein is CASRTLLSYEQYF.

The V gene is TRBV27, the J gene TRBJ1-6, with D possibly being TRBD1 (6 bases). CDR3 length equals 13 residues. Germline CDR1 reads MNHEY; CDR2 reads SMNVEV (reference sequence). Deletions cut 11 bases from V and 8 bases from J, with 16 bases between. The CDR3 DNA reads as TGTGCCTGTGGGGGGGGGCTGTATTCACCCCTCCACTTT. Encoded protein: CACGGGLYSPLHF.

The chain combines TRBV30 with TRBJ1-4; TRBD1 agrees at 9 bases. V shed 2 bases, J shed 7 bases, and the junction held 14 bases outside the gene matches. Germline CDR1 is GTSNPN and CDR2 is SVGIG (reference sequence). This CDR3 comprises 17 residues. CDR3 sequence reads: CAWSPGTGKRGGEKLFF. In DNA form, the CDR3 reads TGTGCCTGGAGTCCTGGGACAGGGAAGAGGGGGGGTGAAAAACTGTTTTTT.

The chain uses TRBV2 and TRBJ1-1; maybe TRBD1 (5 bases). V was pared by 6 bases and J by 4 bases, with 12 bases between. The CDR3 totals 13 residues. CDR1 is SNHLY and CDR2 is FYNNEI in the germline V gene. As DNA, the CDR3 is TGTGCCAGCAGGGGGCGAGTTACCACTGAAGCTTTCTTT. Translated, it gives CASRGRVTTEAFF.

The gene calls are TRBV2 and TRBJ2-1; no clear D. V was clipped by 9 bases and J by 0 bases, with 9 bases between them. The germline gives CDR1 SNHLY, CDR2 FYNNEI. The CDR3 spans 13 residues. CDR3 DNA sequence: TGTGCCAGTCATCTCAGCTCCTACAATGAGCAGTTCTTC. It yields the protein CASHLSSYNEQFF.

CDR3 amino acids: CASSQGQRYNEQFF. In DNA, the CDR3 is TGTGCCAGCAGTCAAGGACAGCGGTACAATGAGCAGTTCTTC. The chain uses TRBV28 and TRBJ2-1; D perhaps matches TRBD1 (6 bases). The V gene lost 5 bases and the J gene lost 4 bases, with 12 bases spanning the gap. Germline V gives CDR1 MDHEN, CDR2 SYDVKM. The length of the CDR3 is 14 residues.

This clone was seen a single time. The chain joins TRBV9 to TRBJ2-1; 9 nucleotides line up with TRBD1. Germline CDR1 reads SGDLS; CDR2 reads YYNGEE. The CDR3 runs 15 residues. Losses at the gene ends were 3 bases for V and 6 bases for J; bases not matched to a gene: 7. The CDR3 nucleotides are TGTGCCAGCAGCGCTCGGGACAGGGCTCTCAATGAGCAGTTCTTC. Its protein is CASSARDRALNEQFF. The full variable domain, with the rest looked up from reference TRBV9 and TRBJ2-1, is DSGVTQTPKHLITATGQRVTLRCSPRSGDLSVYWYQQSLDQGLQFLIQYYNGEERAKGNILERFSAQQFPDLHSELNLSSLELGDSALYFCASSARDRALNEQFFGPGTRLTVL.

The chain is built from TRBV6-2 or TRBV6-3 and TRBJ2-1; TRBD2 aligns across 7 bases. V shed 6 bases and J 4 bases; nucleotides not matched to a gene: 6. This CDR3 has 14 amino acids. Germline V gives CDR1 MNHEY, CDR2 SVGEGT. Here the CDR3 DNA reads TGTGCCAGCAGCCTAGCGGAGTGGTACAATGAGCAGTTCTTC. Translated: CASSLAEWYNEQFF.

The chain is built from TRBV16 and TRBJ2-3; D unresolved. V was trimmed by 2 bases and J by 0 bases, leaving 6 bases between them. This CDR3 has 14 residues. Germline V gene data show CDR1 as KGHSY and CDR2 as FQNENV. For the CDR3, the DNA is TGTGCCAGCAGCCAAAGAGCGAGCACAGATACGCAGTATTTT. It encodes CASSQRASTDTQYF.

The rearrangement joins TRBV7-3 to TRBJ1-6; D gene uncertain. CDR3 length: 14 residues. Per the germline V gene, CDR1 is SGHTA and CDR2 is FQGTGA. V was trimmed by 5 bases and J by 6 bases, leaving 11 bases between them. The CDR3 loop is CASSPQAGNSPLHF. In DNA, the CDR3 is TGTGCCAGCAGCCCTCAGGCGGGTAATTCACCCCTCCACTTT.